This T cell receptor (beta chain) is drawn from a study of OX40 agonist ivuxolimab in advanced cancers. Background on the study: Prior checkpoint blockade (anti-PD-1, anti-PD-L1 or anti-CTLA-4) was permitted; less than 45% had it.

Clones were read by immunoSEQ multiplex PCR, and TCRdb kept only the in-frame ones, dropping some. The repertoire has about 55,000 clones, roughly 90% of them found once; the top ten carry approximately 7%. The CDR3 consists of 14 residues. Trimming took 7 bases from V and 10 from J; bases not matched to a gene: 5. Germline-derived CDR1 and CDR2 are LNHDA and SQIVND (reference sequence). As concerns this clone: Its antigen is not identified.

Study-level results: Nonresponders included some who also had low normalized T-cell clonal expansion. Clonal expansion was seen in CD4+ and CD8+ blood T cells by week 6 at 0.1 to 3.0 mg/kg.

The sequence came from an adult with an advanced solid tumor such as melanoma, head and neck, liver or kidney cancer. The chain joins TRBV19 to TRBJ1-6; 12 bases map to TRBD1. The starting material was CD4+ or CD8+ T cells sorted from blood, obtained in a trial of the OX40 agonist ivuxolimab. The CDR3 reads CASMGTGGQSPLHF. The CDR3 nucleotides are TGTGCCAGTATGGGGACAGGGGGCCAATCACCCCTCCACTTT. Drawing the rest from reference TRBV19 and TRBJ1-6, the complete variable domain is DGGITQSPKYLFRKEGQNVTLSCEQNLNHDAMYWYRQDPGQGLRLIYYSQIVNDFQKGDIAEGYSVSREKKESFPLTVTSAQKNPTAFYLCASMGTGGQSPLHFGNGTRLTVT.